This T cell receptor (beta chain) was obtained from a study of identifying expanded T cells in peripheral blood. Collection occurred without any documented infections or immune events in donors. Some clones are missing from TCRdb's copy, which holds only in-frame ones; the method was immunoSEQ multiplex PCR. The sample lists approximately 140,000 clones; roughly 90% were seen once. Per the germline V gene, CDR1 is MDHEN and CDR2 is SYDVKM. The length of the CDR3 is 15 residues. With 5 bases clipped from V and 5 bases from J, the junction kept 10 bases outside the gene matches. This clone was seen only once. Its target is not known. General study points: Differentially abundant clones: about 1.1 between replicates, approximately 15 at about 13 days, 18 to 20 at four. Variance in clone template counts between roughly 2-week samples significantly increased with total template count across all healthy donors.

This chain uses TRBV28 with TRBJ1-2, with 8 bases aligning to TRBD1. The specimen sequenced was blood. This TCR came from a person between 18 and 70 years old in good health. This CDR3 reads CASSPTPRGRYGYTF. For the CDR3, the DNA is TGTGCCAGCAGTCCCACCCCCAGGGGGCGGTATGGCTACACCTTC.